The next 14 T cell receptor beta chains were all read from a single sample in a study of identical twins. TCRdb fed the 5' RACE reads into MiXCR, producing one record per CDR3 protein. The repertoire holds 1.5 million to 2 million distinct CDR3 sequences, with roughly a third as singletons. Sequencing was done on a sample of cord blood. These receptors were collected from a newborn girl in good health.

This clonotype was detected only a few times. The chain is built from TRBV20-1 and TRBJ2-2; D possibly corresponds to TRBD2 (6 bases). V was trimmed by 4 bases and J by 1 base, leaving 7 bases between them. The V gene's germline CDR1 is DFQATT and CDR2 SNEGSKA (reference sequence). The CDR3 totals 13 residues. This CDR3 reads CSAIGRNTGELFF. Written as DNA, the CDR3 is TGCAGTGCTATCGGGAGGAACACCGGGGAGCTGTTTTTT.

In DNA form, the CDR3 reads TGCAGTGCTAGGACCAGATTGAGCTCCTACGAGCAGTACTTC. Its protein is CSARTRLSSYEQYF. The chain has TRBV20-1 and TRBJ2-7; D is undetermined. V was clipped by 3 bases and J by 0 bases, with 12 bases between them. This CDR3 spans 14 amino acids. Germline V CDR1 and CDR2: DFQATT, SNEGSKA (reference sequence).

The CDR3 loop reads CASSGRRDSFPYEQYF. The CDR3 DNA sequence: TGTGCCAGCAGCGGACGCCGGGACAGTTTTCCCTACGAGCAGTACTTC. The gene calls are TRBV5-5 and TRBJ2-4; TRBD1 matches 7 bases. The J call may be mistaken, given a closer DNA end match to TRBJ2-7. This CDR3 contains 16 residues. Germline V gives CDR1 SGHKS, CDR2 YYEKEE (reference sequence).

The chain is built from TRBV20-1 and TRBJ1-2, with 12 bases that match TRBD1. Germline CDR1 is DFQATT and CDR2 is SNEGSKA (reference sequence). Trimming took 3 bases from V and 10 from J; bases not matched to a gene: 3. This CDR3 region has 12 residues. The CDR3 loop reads CSARGTGGYYTF. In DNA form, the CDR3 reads TGCAGTGCTAGGGGGACAGGGGGCTACTACACCTTC.

The CDR3 sequence: CASSQDPSGGADNEQFF. The CDR3 region has the DNA TGTGCCAGCAGCCAAGATCCCAGCGGGGGGGCCGACAATGAGCAGTTCTTC. The V gene is TRBV3-1, the J gene TRBJ2-1; 10 bases are shared with TRBD2. Germline V gives CDR1 LGHDT, CDR2 YNNKEL (reference sequence). The trim removed 0 bases at V and 5 bases at J, leaving 7 bases unmatched. This CDR3 has 17 residues.

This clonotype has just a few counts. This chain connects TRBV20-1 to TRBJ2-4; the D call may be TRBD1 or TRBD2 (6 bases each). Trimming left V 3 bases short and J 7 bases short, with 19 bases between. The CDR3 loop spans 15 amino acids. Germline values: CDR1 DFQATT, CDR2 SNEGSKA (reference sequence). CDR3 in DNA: TGCAGTGCTAGGTTCCTAGGAGGGGGGATGAACATTCAGTACTTC. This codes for CSARFLGGGMNIQYF.

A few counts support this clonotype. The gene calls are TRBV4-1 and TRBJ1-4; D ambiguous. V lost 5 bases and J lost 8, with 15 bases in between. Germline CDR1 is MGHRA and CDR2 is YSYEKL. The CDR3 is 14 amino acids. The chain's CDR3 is CASSFTYGGEKLFF. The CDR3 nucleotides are TGCGCCAGCAGCTTCACCTACGGCGGGGAAAAACTGTTTTTT.

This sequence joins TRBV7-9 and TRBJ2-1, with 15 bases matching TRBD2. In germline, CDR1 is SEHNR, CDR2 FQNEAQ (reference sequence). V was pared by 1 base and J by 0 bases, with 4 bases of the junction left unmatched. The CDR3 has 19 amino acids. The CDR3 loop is CASSLGRTSGGDSYNEQFF. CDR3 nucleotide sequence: TGTGCCAGCAGCTTAGGGCGGACTAGCGGGGGGGACTCCTACAATGAGCAGTTCTTC. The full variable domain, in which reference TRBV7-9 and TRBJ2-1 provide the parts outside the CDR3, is DTGVSQNPRHKITKRGQNVTFRCDPISEHNRLYWYRQTLGQGPEFLTYFQNEAQLEKSRLLSDRFSAERPKGSFSTLEIQRTEQGDSAMYLCASSLGRTSGGDSYNEQFFGPGTRLTVL.

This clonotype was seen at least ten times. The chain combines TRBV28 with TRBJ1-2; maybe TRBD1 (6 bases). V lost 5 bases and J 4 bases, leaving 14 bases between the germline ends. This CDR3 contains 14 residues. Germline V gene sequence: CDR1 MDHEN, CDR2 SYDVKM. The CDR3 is CASSPTGTPYGYTF. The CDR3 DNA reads TGTGCCAGCAGTCCGACCGGGACACCCTATGGCTACACCTTC.

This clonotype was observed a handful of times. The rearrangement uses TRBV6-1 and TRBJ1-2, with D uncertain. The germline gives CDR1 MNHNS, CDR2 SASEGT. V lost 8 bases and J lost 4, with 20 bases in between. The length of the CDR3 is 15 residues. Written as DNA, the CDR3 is TGTGCCAGCCTGCCCTTCACCCGACGGTCCTATGGCTACACCTTC. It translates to CASLPFTRRSYGYTF.

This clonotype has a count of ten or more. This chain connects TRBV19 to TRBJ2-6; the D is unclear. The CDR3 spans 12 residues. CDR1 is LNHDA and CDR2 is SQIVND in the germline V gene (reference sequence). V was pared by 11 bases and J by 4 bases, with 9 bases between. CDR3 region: CACSSGANVLTF. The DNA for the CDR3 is TGTGCCTGTTCCTCCGGGGCCAACGTCCTGACTTTC.

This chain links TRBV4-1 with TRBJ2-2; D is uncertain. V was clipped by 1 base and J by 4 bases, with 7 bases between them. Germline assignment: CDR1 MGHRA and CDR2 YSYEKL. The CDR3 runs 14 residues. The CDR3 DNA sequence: TGCGCCAGCAGCCAAGTGTTGCTCACCGGGGAGCTGTTTTTT. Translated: CASSQVLLTGELFF.

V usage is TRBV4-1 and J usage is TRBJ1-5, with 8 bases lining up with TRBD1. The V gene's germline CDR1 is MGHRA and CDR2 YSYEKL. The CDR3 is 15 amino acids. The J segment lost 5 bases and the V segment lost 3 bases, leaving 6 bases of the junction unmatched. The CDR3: CASSHHGQGDQPQHF. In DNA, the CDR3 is TGCGCCAGCAGCCACCACGGACAGGGTGATCAGCCCCAGCATTTT.

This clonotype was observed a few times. The CDR3 region has the DNA TGCAGTGCTAGGGCTGGAGCAGTCTCCTACAATGAGCAGTTCTTC. Translated, it gives CSARAGAVSYNEQFF. V usage is TRBV20-1 and J usage is TRBJ2-1, with D unclear. Looked up from germline, CDR1 is DFQATT and CDR2 is SNEGSKA (reference sequence). The CDR3 totals 15 residues. Trimming took off 3 bases at V and 0 bases at J, with 12 bases between the two ends.